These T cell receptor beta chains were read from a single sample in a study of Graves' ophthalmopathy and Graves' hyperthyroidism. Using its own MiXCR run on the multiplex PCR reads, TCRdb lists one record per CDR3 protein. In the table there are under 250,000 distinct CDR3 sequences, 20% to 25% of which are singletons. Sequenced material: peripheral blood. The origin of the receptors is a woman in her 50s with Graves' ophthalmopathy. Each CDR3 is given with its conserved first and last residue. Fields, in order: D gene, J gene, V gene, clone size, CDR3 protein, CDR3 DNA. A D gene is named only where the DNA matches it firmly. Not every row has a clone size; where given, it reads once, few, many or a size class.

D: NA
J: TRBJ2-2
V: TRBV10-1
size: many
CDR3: CASTPGHANTGELFF
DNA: TGCGCCAGCACCCCGGGACACGCGAACACCGGGGAGCTGTTTTTT

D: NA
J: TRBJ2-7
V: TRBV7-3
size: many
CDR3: CASGHLESYEQYF
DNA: TGTGCCAGCGGGCATCTGGAATCCTACGAGCAGTACTTC

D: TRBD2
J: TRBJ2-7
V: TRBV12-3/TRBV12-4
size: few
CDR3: CASSWTSGRSYEQYF
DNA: TGTGCCAGCAGCTGGACTAGCGGGAGATCCTACGAGCAGTACTTC

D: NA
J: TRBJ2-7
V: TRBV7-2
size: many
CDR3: CASSLGSFYEQYF
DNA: TGTGCCAGCAGCTTAGGGTCTTTCTACGAGCAGTACTTC

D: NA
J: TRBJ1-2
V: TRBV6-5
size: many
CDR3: CASSFRTESRNYGYTF
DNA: TGTGCCAGCAGTTTCAGGACGGAATCACGAAACTATGGCTACACCTTC

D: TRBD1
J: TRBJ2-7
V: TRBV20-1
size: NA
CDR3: CSARPRTGHEQYF
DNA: TGCAGTGCTAGACCTCGGACAGGGCACGAGCAGTACTTC

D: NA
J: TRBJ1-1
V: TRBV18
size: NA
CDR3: CASSLIAETEAFF
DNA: TGTGCCAGCTCACTTATAGCCGAGACTGAAGCTTTCTTT

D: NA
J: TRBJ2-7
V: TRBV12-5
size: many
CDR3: CASGPSFYEQYF
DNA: TGTGCTAGTGGTCCTTCCTTCTACGAGCAGTACTTC

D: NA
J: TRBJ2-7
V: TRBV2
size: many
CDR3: CASRTPRDSYREEQYF
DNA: TGTGCCAGCAGGACCCCCCGGGACTCCTATCGGGAAGAGCAGTACTTC

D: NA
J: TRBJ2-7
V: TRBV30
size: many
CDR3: CAWSGDNSYEQYF
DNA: TGTGCCTGGAGCGGGGACAATTCCTACGAGCAGTACTTC

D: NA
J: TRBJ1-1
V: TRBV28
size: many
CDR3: CASSLDRTGGVNTEAFF
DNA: TGTGCCAGCAGTTTAGACAGGACTGGAGGGGTTAACACTGAAGCTTTCTTT